The 8 T cell receptor beta chains below come from one sample, sequenced in a study of a mutant IDH1 vaccine in newly diagnosed glioma. As for time point: week 5, during vaccination. One vaccine dose held 300 ug of mutant IDH1 20-mer peptide and came with topical imiquimod. These TCRs' antigens remain unknown. This table comes from immunoSEQ multiplex PCR, and its TCRdb copy is limited to in-frame clones, with some not included. The repertoire has about 53,000 clones, roughly four fifths of them found once; the top ten carry around 7%. Here the sequenced sample was PBMCs, taken from a glioma patient whose treatment included an IDH1 peptide vaccine. The receptors shown here come from a woman aged 45-59 years with glioma.

The chain uses TRBV5-4 and TRBJ1-2; TRBD1 agrees at 9 bases. Germline CDR1 is SGHNT and CDR2 is YYREEE (reference sequence). This CDR3 comprises 17 residues. J gave up 4 bases and V 4 bases, and 14 bases lay outside the gene matches. The CDR3 reads CASSGKGQGFHAYGYTF. CDR3 nucleotides: TGTGCCAGCAGCGGAAAGGGACAGGGATTTCATGCCTATGGCTACACCTTC.

This chain links TRBV25-1 with TRBJ1-3; no firm D call. The germline V gene has CDR1 MGHDK and CDR2 SYGVNS. The V and J ends lost 4 bases and 2 bases respectively, with 9 bases between them. The CDR3 consists of 14 residues. In DNA, the CDR3 is TGTGCCAGCAGTGTAACGGATACTGGAAACACCATATATTTT. Translation: CASSVTDTGNTIYF.

The sample holds a few counts of this clone. This chain connects TRBV5-6 to TRBJ1-1; D not certain. V was shortened by 5 bases and J by 0 bases, with 11 bases between the two germline ends. CDR1 and CDR2 (germline): SGHDT, YYEEEE. The CDR3 has 14 amino acids. CDR3 in DNA: TGTGCCAGCAGTTTTAGTTACATGAACACTGAAGCTTTCTTT. Translated, it gives CASSFSYMNTEAFF.

The J gene is TRBJ1-2, the V gene TRBV6-5; possibly TRBD1 for D (5 bases). The CDR3 sequence is 16 residues long. Germline-derived CDR1 and CDR2 are MNHEY and SVGAGI. The V end lost 0 bases, the J end lost 4 bases, and 15 bases lay between the germline ends. The CDR3 DNA reads as TGTGCCAGCAGTTACTCGAGAAGGGGATTGAGCTATGGCTACACCTTC. Protein sequence: CASSYSRRGLSYGYTF.

V is TRBV7-9 and J is TRBJ2-3; 8 bases are shared with TRBD1. The germline V gene encodes CDR1 SEHNR and CDR2 FQNEAQ (reference sequence). This CDR3 comprises 15 residues. The V and J ends lost 2 bases and 3 bases, in that order; junction bases with no gene match: 4. The CDR3 sequence is CASSLSTGGTDTQYF. In nucleotides, the CDR3 is TGTGCCAGCAGCTTATCAACAGGGGGGACAGATACGCAGTATTTT.

J is TRBJ1-5 and V is TRBV4-3, with a weak D call TRBD1 (6 bases). Per germline, CDR1 LGHNA and CDR2 YSLEER. The CDR3 sequence is 14 residues long. With 1 base removed from V and 6 bases from J, the gap between germline ends came to 10 bases. CDR3 region: CASSQAGAGQPQHF. The DNA of the CDR3 is TGCGCCAGCAGCCAAGCAGGGGCTGGTCAGCCCCAGCATTTT.

This clone has a single count. This chain links TRBV28 with TRBJ1-4, with D maybe TRBD1 (5 bases). Trimming took off 2 bases at V and 6 bases at J, with 10 bases between the two ends. Germline CDR1 and CDR2: MDHEN and SYDVKM. This CDR3 comprises 14 residues. DNA for the CDR3: TGTGCCAGCAGTTTAACCATCAGGGATGAAAAACTGTTTTTT. It specifies CASSLTIRDEKLFF.

This chain uses TRBV5-4 with TRBJ2-6; 8 bases map to TRBD1. This CDR3 spans 16 amino acids. Germline-derived CDR1 and CDR2 are SGHNT and YYREEE (reference sequence). Trimming took 10 bases from V and 0 from J; bases not matched to a gene: 9. The CDR3 spells CAYAGTGLSGANVLTF. The CDR3 bases are TGTGCCTATGCCGGGACAGGCCTCTCTGGGGCCAACGTCCTGACTTTC.